Below are 2 T cell receptor beta chains sequenced from a single sample in a study of blood T cells in healthy people across ages. Alongside a J-beta primer mix, a sample-barcoded 5' primer served in a second PCR lasting about 6 to 12 cycles. TCRdb re-derived calls from the 5' RACE reads in MiXCR, one entry per CDR3 protein. The table lists hundreds of thousands of distinct CDR3 sequences, roughly 64% of them singletons. Specimen: blood. The origin of the receptors is a man aged 25-45 years in good health.

The chain has TRBV28 and TRBJ2-7, with D possibly being TRBD1 or TRBD2 (6 bases each). Germline values: CDR1 MDHEN, CDR2 SYDVKM. Trimming stripped 5 bases from V and 0 bases from J, with 14 bases between. CDR3 length equals 15 residues. The CDR3: CASSGGPHASYEQYF. CDR3 bases: TGTGCCAGCAGTGGGGGGCCTCACGCCTCCTACGAGCAGTACTTC.

This clonotype was seen a few times. V gene TRBV20-1 combines with J gene TRBJ1-6; D not resolved. Germline assignment: CDR1 DFQATT and CDR2 SNEGSKA (reference sequence). This CDR3 spans 15 amino acids. CDR3 sequence (DNA): TGCAGACTGTTGGCTACAGAAAGAATTAATTCACCCCTCCACTTT. It specifies CRLLATERINSPLHF.